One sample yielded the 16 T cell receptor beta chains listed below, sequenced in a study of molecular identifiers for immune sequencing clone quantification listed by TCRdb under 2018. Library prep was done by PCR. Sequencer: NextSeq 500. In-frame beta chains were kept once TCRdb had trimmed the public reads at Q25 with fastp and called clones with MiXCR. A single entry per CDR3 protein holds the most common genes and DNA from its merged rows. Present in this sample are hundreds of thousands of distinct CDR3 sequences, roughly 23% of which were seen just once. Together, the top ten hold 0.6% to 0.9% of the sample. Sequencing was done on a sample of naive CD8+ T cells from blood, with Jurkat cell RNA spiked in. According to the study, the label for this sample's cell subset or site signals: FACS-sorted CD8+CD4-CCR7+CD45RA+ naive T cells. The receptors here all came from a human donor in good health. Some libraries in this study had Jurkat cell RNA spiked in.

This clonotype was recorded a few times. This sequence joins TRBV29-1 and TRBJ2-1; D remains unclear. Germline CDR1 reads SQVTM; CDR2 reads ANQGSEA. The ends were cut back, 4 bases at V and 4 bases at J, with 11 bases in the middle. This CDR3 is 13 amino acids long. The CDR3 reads CSVADGYYNEQFF. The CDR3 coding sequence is TGCAGCGTTGCGGACGGCTATTACAATGAGCAGTTCTTC.

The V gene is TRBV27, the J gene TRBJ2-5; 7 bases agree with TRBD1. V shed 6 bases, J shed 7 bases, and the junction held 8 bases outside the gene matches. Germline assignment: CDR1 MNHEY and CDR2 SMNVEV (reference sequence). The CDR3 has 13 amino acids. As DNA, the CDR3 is TGTGCCAGCAGAAGCACAGGGGAAGGGACCCAGTACTTC. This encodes CASRSTGEGTQYF.

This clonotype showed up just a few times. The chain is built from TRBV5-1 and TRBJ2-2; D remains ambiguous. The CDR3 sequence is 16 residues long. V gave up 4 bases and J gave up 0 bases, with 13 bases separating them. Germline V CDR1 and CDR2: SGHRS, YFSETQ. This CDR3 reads CASSQTTAANTGELFF. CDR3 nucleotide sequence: TGCGCCAGCAGCCAAACGACGGCTGCGAACACCGGGGAGCTGTTTTTT. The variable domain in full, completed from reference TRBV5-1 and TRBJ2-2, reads KAGVTQTPRYLIKTRGQQVTLSCSPISGHRSVSWYQQTPGQGLQFLFEYFSETQRNKGNFPGRFSGRQFSNSRSEMNVSTLELGDSALYLCASSQTTAANTGELFFGEGSRLTVL.

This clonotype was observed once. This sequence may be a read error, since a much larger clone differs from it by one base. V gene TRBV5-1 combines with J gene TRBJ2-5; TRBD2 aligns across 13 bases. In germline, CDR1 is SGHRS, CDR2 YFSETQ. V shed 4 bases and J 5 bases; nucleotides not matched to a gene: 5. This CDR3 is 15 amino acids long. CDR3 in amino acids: CASSGTSGMGETQYF. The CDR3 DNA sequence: TGCGCCAGCAGCGGGACTAGCGGGATGGGGGAGACCCAGTACTTC.

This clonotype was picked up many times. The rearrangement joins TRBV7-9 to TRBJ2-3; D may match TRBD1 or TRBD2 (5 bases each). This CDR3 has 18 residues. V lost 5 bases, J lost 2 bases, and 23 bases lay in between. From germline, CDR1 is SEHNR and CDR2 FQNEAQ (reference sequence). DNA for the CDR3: TGTGCCAGCAGCCACTCACCGAGGGGCCTGATCCCCACAGATACGCAGTATTTT. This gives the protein CASSHSPRGLIPTDTQYF.

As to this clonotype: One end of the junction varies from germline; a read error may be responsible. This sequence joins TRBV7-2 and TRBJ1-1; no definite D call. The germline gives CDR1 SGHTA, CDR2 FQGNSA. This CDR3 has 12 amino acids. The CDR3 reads CANSLLGTEAFF. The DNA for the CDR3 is TGTGCCAACAGCTTACTAGGGACTGAAGCTTTCTTT.

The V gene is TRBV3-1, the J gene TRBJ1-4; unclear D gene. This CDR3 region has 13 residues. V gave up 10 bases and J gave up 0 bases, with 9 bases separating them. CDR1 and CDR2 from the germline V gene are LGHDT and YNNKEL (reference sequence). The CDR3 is CATSLATNEKLFF. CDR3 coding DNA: TGTGCCACCTCCCTAGCAACTAATGAAAAACTGTTTTTT.

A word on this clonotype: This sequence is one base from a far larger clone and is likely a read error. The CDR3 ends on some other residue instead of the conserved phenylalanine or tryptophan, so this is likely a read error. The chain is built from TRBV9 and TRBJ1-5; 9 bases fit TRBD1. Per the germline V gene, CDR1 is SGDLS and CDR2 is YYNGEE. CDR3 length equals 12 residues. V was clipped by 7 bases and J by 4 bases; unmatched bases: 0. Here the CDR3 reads CASGQGNQPQHC. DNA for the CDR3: TGTGCCAGCGGACAGGGGAATCAGCCCCAGCATTGT.

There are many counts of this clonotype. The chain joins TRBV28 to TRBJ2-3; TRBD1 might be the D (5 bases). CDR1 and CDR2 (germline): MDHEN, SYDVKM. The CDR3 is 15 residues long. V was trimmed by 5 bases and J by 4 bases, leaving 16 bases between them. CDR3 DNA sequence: TGTGCCAGCAGTCCCCTCCAGGGCGGCCCAGATACGCAGTATTTT. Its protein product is CASSPLQGGPDTQYF.

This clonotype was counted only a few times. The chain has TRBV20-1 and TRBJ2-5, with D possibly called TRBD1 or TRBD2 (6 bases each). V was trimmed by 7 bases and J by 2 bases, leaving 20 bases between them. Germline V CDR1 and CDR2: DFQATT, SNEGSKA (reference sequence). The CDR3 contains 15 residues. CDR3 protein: CSGRDRGDFQETQYF. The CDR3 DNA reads TGCAGTGGCAGAGATAGGGGGGATTTTCAAGAGACCCAGTACTTC.

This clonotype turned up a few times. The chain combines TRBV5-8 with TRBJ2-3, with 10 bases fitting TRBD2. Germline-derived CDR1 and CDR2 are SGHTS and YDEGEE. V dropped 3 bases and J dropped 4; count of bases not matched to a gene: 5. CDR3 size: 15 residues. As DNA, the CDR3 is TGTGCCAGCAGCTCGGGACTAGCGACACCAGATACGCAGTATTTT. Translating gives CASSSGLATPDTQYF.

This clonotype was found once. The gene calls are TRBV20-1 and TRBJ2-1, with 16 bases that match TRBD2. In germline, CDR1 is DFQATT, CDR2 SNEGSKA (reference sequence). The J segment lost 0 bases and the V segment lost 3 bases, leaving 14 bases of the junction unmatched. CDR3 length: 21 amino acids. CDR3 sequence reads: CSARQTPGLAGGLISYNEQFF. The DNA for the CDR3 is TGCAGTGCTAGGCAAACTCCGGGACTAGCGGGAGGGCTCATCTCCTACAATGAGCAGTTCTTC.

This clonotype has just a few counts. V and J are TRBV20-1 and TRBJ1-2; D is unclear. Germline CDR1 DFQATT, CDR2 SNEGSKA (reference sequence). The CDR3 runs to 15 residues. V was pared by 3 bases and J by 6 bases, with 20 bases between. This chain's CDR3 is CSARSPVSAKNGYTF. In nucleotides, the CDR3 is TGCAGTGCTAGGAGTCCGGTCAGCGCAAAGAATGGCTACACCTTC.

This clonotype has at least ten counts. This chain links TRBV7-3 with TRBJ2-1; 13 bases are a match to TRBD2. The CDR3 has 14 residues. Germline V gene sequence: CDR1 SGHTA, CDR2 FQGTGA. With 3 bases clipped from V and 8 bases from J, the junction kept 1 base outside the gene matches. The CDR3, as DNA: TGTGCCAGCAGCTTCGGACTAGCGGGAGATGAGCAGTTCTTC. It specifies CASSFGLAGDEQFF.

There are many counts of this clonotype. The CDR3: CASSHTTGVEAFF. Here the CDR3 DNA reads TGTGCCAGCAGCCATACGACAGGGGTTGAAGCTTTCTTT. This sequence joins TRBV7-6 and TRBJ1-1; TRBD1 matches 8 bases. Germline CDR1 reads SGHVS; CDR2 reads FNYEAQ. J gave up 7 bases and V 5 bases, and 6 bases lay outside the gene matches. The CDR3 is 13 amino acids.

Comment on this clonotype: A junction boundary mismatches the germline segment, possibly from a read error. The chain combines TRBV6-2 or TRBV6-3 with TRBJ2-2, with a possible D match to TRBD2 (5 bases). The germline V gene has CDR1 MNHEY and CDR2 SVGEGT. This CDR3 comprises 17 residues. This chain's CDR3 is CASSYSITVTNTGELFF. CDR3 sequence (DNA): TGTGCCAGCAGTTACTCTATTACAGTGACGAACACCGGGGAGCTTTTTTTT.